This T cell receptor beta chain was sequenced in a study of read filtering for tumor transcriptome and immune sequencing. Across the whole study: By R-ISS, stages I, II and III held approximately 8, 16 and 7 patients. TCR-mapped reads were about 3.5 to 11 million with IR-seq versus roughly 75 to 1,400 with RNA-seq. Study-level results: IR-seq and RNA-seq agreed better without single-read clonotypes.

This library used around 400 ng RNA and molecular barcoded adaptors spanning alpha/delta and beta/gamma chains. TCRdb re-derived calls from the reads in MiXCR, one entry per CDR3 protein. The table has approximately 37,000 distinct CDR3 sequences, 13% to 15% seen once. This clonotype was seen many times. Its antigen is unidentified. This CDR3 region has 13 residues. Trimming removed 6 bases at V and 4 bases at J, with 12 bases between. Germline V gene data show CDR1 as SNHLY and CDR2 as FYNNEI. This receptor was identified in a donor over 35 with multiple myeloma. The material sequenced was a population of CD138-negative cells sorted from bone marrow. V and J are TRBV2 and TRBJ1-1; D ambiguous. In DNA, the CDR3 is TGTGCCAGCAGCCCGGGGATCCGCACTGAAGCTTTCTTT. It codes for CASSPGIRTEAFF.